The entry below gives a single TCR beta chain sequence along with its context. Germline V gives CDR1 ENHRY, CDR2 SYGVKD. Trimming removed 3 bases from V and 6 bases from J, with 18 bases in between. The CDR3 has 15 amino acids. The data derive from a study of T cell responses to AZD1222 COVID-19 vaccine. Sequencing used immunoSEQ multiplex PCR; TCRdb keeps in-frame clones, though not all of them. The profile shows 110,000 to 150,000 clones, roughly 90% of them singletons. The source was peripheral blood, collected on day 0 of AZD1222 vaccination. J is TRBJ2-7 and V is TRBV10-3; D is perhaps TRBD1 (7 bases). The TCR was taken from an adult in good health. This CDR3 reads CAISDPGGNRTEQYF. The CDR3 bases are TGTGCCATCAGTGACCCAGGGGGGAACCGTACCGAGCAGTACTTC.